This is a list of T cell receptor beta chains from one sample in a study of shared clonotypes between healthy human individuals. Here immunoSEQ multiplex PCR was the method, and the copy in TCRdb shows in-frame clones only, minus some. Here the sample spans roughly 700,000 clones, about 90% being singletons. Source material: memory CD8+ T cells from PBMCs. The receptor set was obtained from a man between 18 and 29 years old in good health. Some clones in this sample may be carry-over from other donors' samples. Both conserved end residues are part of each CDR3. The order of the fields is J gene, clone size, D gene, V gene, CDR3 DNA, CDR3 protein. A D gene is named only where the DNA matches it firmly. Not all rows give a size; the values are once, few, many and, for expanded clones, a class.

j_gene: TRBJ2-3; abundance: NA; d_gene: NA; v_gene: TRBV28; CDR3nt: TGTGCCAGCAGACCGACACTCAGGCGCGGCACGCAGTATTTT; CDR3aa: CASRPTLRRGTQYF
j_gene: TRBJ1-1; abundance: NA; d_gene: NA; v_gene: TRBV5-4; CDR3nt: TGTGCCAGCCGGGAGGGGGGAGCCGAAGCTTTCTTT; CDR3aa: CASREGGAEAFF
j_gene: TRBJ2-3; abundance: NA; d_gene: NA; v_gene: TRBV9; CDR3nt: TGTGCCAGCAGCACCCGACTGGGGGGCACAGATACGCAGTATTTT; CDR3aa: CASSTRLGGTDTQYF
j_gene: TRBJ2-7; abundance: NA; d_gene: NA; v_gene: TRBV10-3; CDR3nt: TGTGCCATCAGTACAGGTTCCTACGAGCAGTACTTC; CDR3aa: CAISTGSYEQYF
j_gene: TRBJ1-5; abundance: NA; d_gene: NA; v_gene: TRBV25-1; CDR3nt: TGTGCCAGCAGTGAAACAGGATTAGGGCAGCCCCAGCATTTT; CDR3aa: CASSETGLGQPQHF
j_gene: TRBJ2-5; abundance: NA; d_gene: NA; v_gene: TRBV13; CDR3nt: TGTGCCAGCAGTCCATCATCCGGGGCCCAAGAGACCCAGTACTTC; CDR3aa: CASSPSSGAQETQYF
j_gene: TRBJ1-5; abundance: many; d_gene: NA; v_gene: TRBV2; CDR3nt: TGTGCCAGCAGGGACAGTGGGAATCAGCCCCAGCATTTT; CDR3aa: CASRDSGNQPQHF
j_gene: TRBJ2-7; abundance: NA; d_gene: NA; v_gene: TRBV5-1; CDR3nt: TGCGCCAGCAGCTTGAGGGTGGGAGATGGTGGCGAGCAGTACTTC; CDR3aa: CASSLRVGDGGEQYF
j_gene: TRBJ2-2; abundance: NA; d_gene: TRBD2; v_gene: TRBV7-9; CDR3nt: TGTGCCGGAGGGACTAGCGCCGAGAGGGTAGCGGGGGAGCTGTTTTTT; CDR3aa: CAGGTSAERVAGELFF
j_gene: TRBJ2-7; abundance: NA; d_gene: NA; v_gene: TRBV19; CDR3nt: TGTGCCAGTAGTGCCAGGGGCCCCTACGAGCAGTACTTC; CDR3aa: CASSARGPYEQYF
j_gene: TRBJ1-1; abundance: NA; d_gene: NA; v_gene: TRBV5-5; CDR3nt: TGTGCCAGCAGCTTAAGCTCCCGATACATGAACACTGAAGCTTTCTTT; CDR3aa: CASSLSSRYMNTEAFF
j_gene: TRBJ1-2; abundance: few; d_gene: NA; v_gene: TRBV19; CDR3nt: TGTGCCAGTAGTCCGCGAGACAGCCGGACTAACTATGGCTACACCTTC; CDR3aa: CASSPRDSRTNYGYTF